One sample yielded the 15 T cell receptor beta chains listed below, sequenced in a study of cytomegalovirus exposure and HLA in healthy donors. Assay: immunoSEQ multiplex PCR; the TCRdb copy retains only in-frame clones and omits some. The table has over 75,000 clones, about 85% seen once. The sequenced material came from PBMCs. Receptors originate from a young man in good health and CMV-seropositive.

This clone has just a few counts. In DNA, the CDR3 is TGTGCCAGCAGCTTAGGAGGATCCTACGAGCAGTACTTC. Amino acids: CASSLGGSYEQYF. The chain links TRBV11-2 to TRBJ2-7; D call uncertain. Germline CDR1 SGHAT, CDR2 FQNNGV. The CDR3 spans 13 residues. V dropped 1 base and J dropped 1 base, with 5 bases sitting between them.

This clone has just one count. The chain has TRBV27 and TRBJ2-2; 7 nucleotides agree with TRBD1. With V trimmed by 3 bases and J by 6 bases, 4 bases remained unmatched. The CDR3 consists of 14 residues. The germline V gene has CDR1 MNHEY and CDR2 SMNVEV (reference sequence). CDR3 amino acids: CASSLSRGSGELFF. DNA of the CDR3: TGTGCCAGCAGTTTGAGCAGGGGGTCCGGGGAGCTGTTTTTT.

The CDR3 sequence is CASTMLAGDRPRFF. CDR3 coding DNA: TGTGCCAGTACTATGTTAGCGGGAGATCGCCCGAGATTCTTC. The chain employs TRBV19 and TRBJ2-1; 9 bases align to TRBD2. The germline CDR1 and CDR2 sequences are LNHDA and SQIVND (reference sequence). The length of the CDR3 is 14 residues. V shed 7 bases and J 16 bases; nucleotides not matched to a gene: 17.

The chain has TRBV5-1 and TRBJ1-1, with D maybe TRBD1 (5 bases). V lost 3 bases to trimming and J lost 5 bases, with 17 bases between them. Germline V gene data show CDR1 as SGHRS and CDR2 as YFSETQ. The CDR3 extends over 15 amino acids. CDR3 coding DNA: TGCGCCAGCAGCTGGACCGGGAGCCAGGGTACTGAAGCTTTCTTT. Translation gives CASSWTGSQGTEAFF.

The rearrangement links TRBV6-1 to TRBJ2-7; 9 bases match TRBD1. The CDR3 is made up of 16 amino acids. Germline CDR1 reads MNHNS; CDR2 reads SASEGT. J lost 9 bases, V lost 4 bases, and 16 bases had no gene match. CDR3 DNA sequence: TGTGCCAGCAGTGGATCACGGACAGGGGATGGTTCCCGGCAGTACGTC. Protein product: CASSGSRTGDGSRQYV.

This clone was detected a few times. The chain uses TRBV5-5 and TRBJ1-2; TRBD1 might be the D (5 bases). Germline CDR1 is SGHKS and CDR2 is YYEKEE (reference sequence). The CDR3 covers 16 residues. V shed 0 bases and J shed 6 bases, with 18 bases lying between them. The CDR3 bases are TGTGCCAGCAGCTTGGAAATACAGGAGGGAAGGGATGGCTACACCTTC. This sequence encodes CASSLEIQEGRDGYTF.

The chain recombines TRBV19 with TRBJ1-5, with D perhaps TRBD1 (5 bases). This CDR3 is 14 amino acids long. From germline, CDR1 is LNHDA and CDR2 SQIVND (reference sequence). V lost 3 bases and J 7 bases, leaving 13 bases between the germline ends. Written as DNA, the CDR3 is TGTGCCAGTAGTATTGCCAGGGATGTCCAGCCCCAGCATTTT. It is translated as CASSIARDVQPQHF.

The CDR3: CATSRGGQGNQPQHF. DNA for the CDR3: TGTGCCACCAGCAGAGGTGGACAGGGGAATCAGCCCCAGCATTTT. The V gene is TRBV15, the J gene TRBJ1-5, with 9 nucleotides matching TRBD1. V shed 1 base and J 4 bases; nucleotides not matched to a gene: 2. CDR1 and CDR2 (germline): LNHNV, YYDKDF (reference sequence). The CDR3 is 15 residues long.

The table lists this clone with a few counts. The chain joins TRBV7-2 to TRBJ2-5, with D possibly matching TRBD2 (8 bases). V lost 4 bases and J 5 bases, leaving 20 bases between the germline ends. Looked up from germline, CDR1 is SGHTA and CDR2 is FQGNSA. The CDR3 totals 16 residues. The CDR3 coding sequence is TGTGCCAGCAGCTCAGGGGGTAGCGGGACCCGGGAGACCCAGTACTTC. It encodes CASSSGGSGTRETQYF.

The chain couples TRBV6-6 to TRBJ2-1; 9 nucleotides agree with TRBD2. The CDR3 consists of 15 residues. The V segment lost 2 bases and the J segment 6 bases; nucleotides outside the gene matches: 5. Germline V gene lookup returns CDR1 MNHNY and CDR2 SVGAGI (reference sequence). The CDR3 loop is CASSYLGGGGNEQFF. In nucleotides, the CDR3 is TGTGCCAGCAGTTACCTGGGCGGGGGGGGCAATGAGCAGTTCTTC.

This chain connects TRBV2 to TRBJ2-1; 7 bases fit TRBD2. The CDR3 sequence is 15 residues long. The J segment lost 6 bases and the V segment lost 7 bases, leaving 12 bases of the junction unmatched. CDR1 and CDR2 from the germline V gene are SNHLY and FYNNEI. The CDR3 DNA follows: TGTGCCAGCACCAAGACTAGCCTAGCGACCAATGAGCAGTTCTTC. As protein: CASTKTSLATNEQFF.

The DNA for the CDR3 is TGTGCCAGCAGTTACGTCACTAATCAGCCCCAGCATTTT. Its protein is CASSYVTNQPQHF. The V and J genes are TRBV28 and TRBJ1-5; D unresolved. CDR1 is MDHEN and CDR2 is SYDVKM in the germline V gene. V lost 4 bases and J 4 bases, leaving 8 bases between the germline ends. The CDR3 extends over 13 amino acids.

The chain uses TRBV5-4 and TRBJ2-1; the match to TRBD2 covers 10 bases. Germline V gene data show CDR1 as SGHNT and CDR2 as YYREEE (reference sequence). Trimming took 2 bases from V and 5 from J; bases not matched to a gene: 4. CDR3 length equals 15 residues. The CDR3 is CASSFGLAANNEQFF. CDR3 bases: TGTGCCAGCAGCTTTGGACTAGCGGCGAACAATGAGCAGTTCTTC. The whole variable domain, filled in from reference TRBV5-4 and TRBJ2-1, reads ETGVTQSPTHLIKTRGQQVTLRCSSQSGHNTVSWYQQALGQGPQFIFQYYREEENGRGNFPPRFSGLQFPNYSSELNVNALELDDSALYLCASSFGLAANNEQFFGPGTRLTVL.

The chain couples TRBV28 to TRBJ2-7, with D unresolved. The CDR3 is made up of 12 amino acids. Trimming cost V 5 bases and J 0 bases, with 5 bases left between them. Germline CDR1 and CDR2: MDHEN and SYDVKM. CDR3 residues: CASSTSSYEQYF. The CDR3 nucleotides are TGTGCCAGCAGTACAAGCTCCTACGAGCAGTACTTC.

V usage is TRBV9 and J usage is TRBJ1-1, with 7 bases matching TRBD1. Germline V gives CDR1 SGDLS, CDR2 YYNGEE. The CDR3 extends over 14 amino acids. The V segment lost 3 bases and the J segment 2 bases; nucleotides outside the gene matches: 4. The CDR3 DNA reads TGTGCCAGCAGCGAAGGAGGGGGCAACACTGAAGCTTTCTTT. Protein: CASSEGGGNTEAFF.